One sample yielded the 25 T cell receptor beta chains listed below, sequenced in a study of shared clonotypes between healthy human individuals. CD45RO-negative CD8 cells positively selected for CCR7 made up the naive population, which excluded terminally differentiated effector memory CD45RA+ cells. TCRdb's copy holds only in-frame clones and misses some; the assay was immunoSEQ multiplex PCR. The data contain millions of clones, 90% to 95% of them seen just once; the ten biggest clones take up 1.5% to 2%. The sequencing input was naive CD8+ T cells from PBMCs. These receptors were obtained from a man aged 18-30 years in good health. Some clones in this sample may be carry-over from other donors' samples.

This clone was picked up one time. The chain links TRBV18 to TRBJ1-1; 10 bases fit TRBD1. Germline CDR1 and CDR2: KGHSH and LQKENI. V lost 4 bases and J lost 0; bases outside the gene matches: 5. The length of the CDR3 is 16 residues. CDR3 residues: CASSLRQGAMNTEAFF. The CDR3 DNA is TGTGCCAGCTCACTTAGACAGGGGGCGATGAACACTGAAGCTTTCTTT.

The DNA for the CDR3 is TGTGCCAGCAGCTTCTTAGAGGGGGTCCTCGAGCAGTACTTC. It codes for CASSFLEGVLEQYF. The rearrangement uses TRBV5-8 and TRBJ2-7; D possibly corresponds to TRBD1 (6 bases). V gave up 2 bases and J gave up 6 bases, with 15 bases separating them. The CDR3 is 14 amino acids. Germline loops: CDR1 SGHTS, CDR2 YDEGEE.

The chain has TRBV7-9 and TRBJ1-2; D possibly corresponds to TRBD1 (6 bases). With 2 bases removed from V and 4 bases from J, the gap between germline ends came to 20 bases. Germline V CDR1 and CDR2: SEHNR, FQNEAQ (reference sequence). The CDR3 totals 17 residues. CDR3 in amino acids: CASSLPSDRSESYGYTF. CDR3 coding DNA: TGTGCCAGCAGCTTACCCTCTGACAGGTCCGAATCCTATGGCTACACCTTC.

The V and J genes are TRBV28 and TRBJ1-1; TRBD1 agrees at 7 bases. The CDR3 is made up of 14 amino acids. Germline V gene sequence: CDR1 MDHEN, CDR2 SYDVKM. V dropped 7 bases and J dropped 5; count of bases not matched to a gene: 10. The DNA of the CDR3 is TGTGCCAGCACCCCGACAGGGTTAGGAACTGAAGCTTTCTTT. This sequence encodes CASTPTGLGTEAFF.

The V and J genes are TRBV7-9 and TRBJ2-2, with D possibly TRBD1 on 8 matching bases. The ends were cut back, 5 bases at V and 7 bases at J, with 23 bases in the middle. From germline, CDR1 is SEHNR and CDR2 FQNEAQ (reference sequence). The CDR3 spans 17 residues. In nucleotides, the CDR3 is TGTGCCAGCAGCCCAGGCGGGGGCGCAGGGGGCGGCGGGGAGCTGTTTTTT. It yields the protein CASSPGGGAGGGGELFF.

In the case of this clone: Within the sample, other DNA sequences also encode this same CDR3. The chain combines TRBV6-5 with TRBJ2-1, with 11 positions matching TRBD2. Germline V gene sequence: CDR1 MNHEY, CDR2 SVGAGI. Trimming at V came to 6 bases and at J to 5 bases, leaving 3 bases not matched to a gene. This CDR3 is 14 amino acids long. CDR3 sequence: CASRLAGAHNEQFF. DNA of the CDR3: TGTGCCAGCAGACTAGCGGGAGCCCACAATGAGCAGTTCTTC.

CDR3 coding DNA: TGTGCCAGTACGAATGGAGAGGGAGGCGGCCCGTGGGAGCAGTACTTC. This codes for CASTNGEGGGPWEQYF. The chain links TRBV19 to TRBJ2-7, with TRBD2 as a possible D gene (6 bases). The length of the CDR3 is 16 residues. Trimming removed 7 bases from V and 7 bases from J, with 26 bases in between. Germline-derived CDR1 and CDR2 are LNHDA and SQIVND (reference sequence). Using reference TRBV19 and TRBJ2-7 for the parts outside the CDR3, the full variable domain is DGGITQSPKYLFRKEGQNVTLSCEQNLNHDAMYWYRQDPGQGLRLIYYSQIVNDFQKGDIAEGYSVSREKKESFPLTVTSAQKNPTAFYLCASTNGEGGGPWEQYFGPGTRLTVT.

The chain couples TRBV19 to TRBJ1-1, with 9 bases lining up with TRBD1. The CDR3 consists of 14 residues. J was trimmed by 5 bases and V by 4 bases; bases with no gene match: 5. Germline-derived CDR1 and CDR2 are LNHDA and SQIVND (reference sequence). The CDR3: CASSTTGGGTEAFF. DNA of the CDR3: TGTGCCAGTAGTACGACAGGGGGAGGAACTGAAGCTTTCTTT. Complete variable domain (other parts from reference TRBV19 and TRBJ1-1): DGGITQSPKYLFRKEGQNVTLSCEQNLNHDAMYWYRQDPGQGLRLIYYSQIVNDFQKGDIAEGYSVSREKKESFPLTVTSAQKNPTAFYLCASSTTGGGTEAFFGQGTRLTVV.

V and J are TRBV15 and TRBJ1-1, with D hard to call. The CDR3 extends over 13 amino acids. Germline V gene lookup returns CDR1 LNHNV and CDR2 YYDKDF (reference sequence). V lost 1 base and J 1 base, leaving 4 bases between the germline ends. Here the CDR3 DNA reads TGTGCCACCAGCAGAGTAACGAACACTGAAGCTTTCTTT. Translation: CATSRVTNTEAFF. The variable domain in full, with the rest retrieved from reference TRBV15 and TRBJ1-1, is DAMVIQNPRYQVTQFGKPVTLSCSQTLNHNVMYWYQQKSSQAPKLLFHYYDKDFNNEADTPDNFQSRRPNTSFCFLDIRSPGLGDTAMYLCATSRVTNTEAFFGQGTRLTVV.

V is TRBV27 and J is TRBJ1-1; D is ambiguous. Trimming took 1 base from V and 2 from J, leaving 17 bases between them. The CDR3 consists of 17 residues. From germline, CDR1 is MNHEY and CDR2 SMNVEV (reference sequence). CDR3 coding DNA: TGTGCCAGCAGTTTATTAGGTCCGCGACAAATAAACACTGAAGCTTTCTTT. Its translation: CASSLLGPRQINTEAFF.

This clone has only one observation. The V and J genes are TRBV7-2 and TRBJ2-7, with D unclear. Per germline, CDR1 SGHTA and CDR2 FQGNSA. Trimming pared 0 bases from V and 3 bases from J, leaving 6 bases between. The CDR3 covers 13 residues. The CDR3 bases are TGTGCCAGCAGCTTAGCGCTTTTCTACGAGCAGTACTTC. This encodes CASSLALFYEQYF. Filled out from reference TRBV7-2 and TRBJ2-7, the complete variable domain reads GAGVSQSPSNKVTEKGKDVELRCDPISGHTALYWYRQSLGQGLEFLIYFQGNSAPDKSGLPSDRFSAERTGGSVSTLTIQRTQQEDSAVYLCASSLALFYEQYFGPGTRLTVT.

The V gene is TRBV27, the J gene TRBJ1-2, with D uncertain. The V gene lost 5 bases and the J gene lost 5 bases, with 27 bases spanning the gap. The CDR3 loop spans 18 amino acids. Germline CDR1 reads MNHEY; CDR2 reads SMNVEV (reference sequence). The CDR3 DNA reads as TGTGCCAGCAGTACTCCGGGGAAGATATTCGCCTCCCAGTATGGCTACACCTTC. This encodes CASSTPGKIFASQYGYTF.

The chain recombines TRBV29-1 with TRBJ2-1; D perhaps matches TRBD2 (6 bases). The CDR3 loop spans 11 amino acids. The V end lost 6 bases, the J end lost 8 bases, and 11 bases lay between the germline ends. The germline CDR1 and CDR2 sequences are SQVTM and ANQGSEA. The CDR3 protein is CSVDSGYEQFF. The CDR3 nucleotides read TGCAGCGTGGATAGCGGTTATGAGCAGTTCTTC.

CDR3 nucleotide sequence: TGTGCCAGCTCACCCCCTAGGGTCGGAACTAATGAAAAACTGTTTTTT. It translates to CASSPPRVGTNEKLFF. This chain joins TRBV18 and TRBJ1-4; no reliable D call. CDR1 and CDR2 (germline): KGHSH, LQKENI. Trimming shortened V by 3 bases and J by 1 base, and 12 bases separated the two germline ends. This CDR3 comprises 16 residues.

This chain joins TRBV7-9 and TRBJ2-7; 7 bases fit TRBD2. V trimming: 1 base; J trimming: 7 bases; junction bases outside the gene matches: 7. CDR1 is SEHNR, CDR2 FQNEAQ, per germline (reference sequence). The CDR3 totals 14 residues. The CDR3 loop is CASSLGGRPKEQYF. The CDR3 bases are TGTGCCAGCAGCTTAGGCGGGAGACCCAAGGAGCAGTACTTC.

CDR3: CASSFTAGLTGELFF. The CDR3 nucleotides are TGTGCCAGCAGCTTTACGGCAGGGCTCACCGGGGAGCTGTTTTTT. V usage is TRBV7-3 and J usage is TRBJ2-2; a possible D gene is TRBD1 (5 bases). V was pared by 3 bases and J by 4 bases, with 12 bases between. This CDR3 spans 15 amino acids. CDR1 SGHTA and CDR2 FQGTGA come from the germline V gene.

This chain's CDR3 is CATNPGPGIHQPQHF. The CDR3 region has the DNA TGTGCCACCAACCCGGGCCCAGGGATACACCAGCCCCAGCATTTT. The genes are TRBV15 and TRBJ1-5; D is possibly TRBD1 (5 bases). Trimming took off 7 bases at V and 7 bases at J, with 20 bases between the two ends. CDR1 and CDR2 (germline): LNHNV, YYDKDF (reference sequence). The CDR3 totals 15 residues.

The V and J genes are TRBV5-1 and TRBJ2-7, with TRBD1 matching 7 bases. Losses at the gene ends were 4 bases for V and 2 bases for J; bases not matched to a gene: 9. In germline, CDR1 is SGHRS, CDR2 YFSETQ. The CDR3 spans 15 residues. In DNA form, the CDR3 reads TGCGCCAGCAGCCCATTCCAGGGACAGCCCTACGAGCAGTACTTC. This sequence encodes CASSPFQGQPYEQYF.

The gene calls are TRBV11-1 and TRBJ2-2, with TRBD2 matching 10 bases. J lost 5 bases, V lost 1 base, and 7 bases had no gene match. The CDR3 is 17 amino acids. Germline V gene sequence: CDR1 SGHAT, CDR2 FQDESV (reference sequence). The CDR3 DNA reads TGTGCCAGCAGCTTAGGACCTAGCGGGAGTTTTACCGGGGAGCTGTTTTTT. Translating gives CASSLGPSGSFTGELFF.

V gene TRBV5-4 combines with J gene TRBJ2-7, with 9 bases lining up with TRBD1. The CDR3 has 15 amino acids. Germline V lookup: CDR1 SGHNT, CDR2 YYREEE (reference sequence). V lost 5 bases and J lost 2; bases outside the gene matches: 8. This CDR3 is CASRNAGTGPYEQYF. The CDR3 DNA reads TGTGCCAGCAGAAATGCCGGGACAGGGCCCTACGAGCAGTACTTC.

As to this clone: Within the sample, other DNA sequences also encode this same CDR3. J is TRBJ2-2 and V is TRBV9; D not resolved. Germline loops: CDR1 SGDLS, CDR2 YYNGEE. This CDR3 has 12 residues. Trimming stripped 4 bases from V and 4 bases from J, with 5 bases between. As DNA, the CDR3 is TGTGCCAGCAGCATCAGCACCGGGGAGCTGTTTTTT. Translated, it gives CASSISTGELFF.

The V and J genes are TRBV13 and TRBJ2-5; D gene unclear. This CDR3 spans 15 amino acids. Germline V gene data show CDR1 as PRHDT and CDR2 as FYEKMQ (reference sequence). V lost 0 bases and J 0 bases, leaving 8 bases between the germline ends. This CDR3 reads CASSLGPGYQETQYF. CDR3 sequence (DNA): TGTGCCAGCAGCTTAGGCCCAGGCTACCAAGAGACCCAGTACTTC. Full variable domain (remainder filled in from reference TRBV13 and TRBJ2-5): AAGVIQSPRHLIKEKRETATLKCYPIPRHDTVYWYQQGPGQDPQFLISFYEKMQSDKGSIPDRFSAQQFSDYHSELNMSSLELGDSALYFCASSLGPGYQETQYFGPGTRLLVL.

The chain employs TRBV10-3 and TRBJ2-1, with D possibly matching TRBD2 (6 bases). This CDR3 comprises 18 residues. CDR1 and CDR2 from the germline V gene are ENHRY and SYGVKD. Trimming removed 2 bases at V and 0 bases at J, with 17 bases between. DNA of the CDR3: TGTGCCATCAGTGAGCGCAGCCGGGACTCGAACTCCTACAATGAGCAGTTCTTC. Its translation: CAISERSRDSNSYNEQFF.

The CDR3 is CASSFQGTVDTQYF. Written as DNA, the CDR3 is TGTGCCAGCAGTTTTCAGGGAACGGTAGATACGCAGTATTTT. V gene TRBV27 combines with J gene TRBJ2-3; D possibly corresponds to TRBD1 (5 bases). The CDR3 contains 14 residues. The germline V gene encodes CDR1 MNHEY and CDR2 SMNVEV (reference sequence). Trimming left V 3 bases short and J 5 bases short, with 12 bases between.

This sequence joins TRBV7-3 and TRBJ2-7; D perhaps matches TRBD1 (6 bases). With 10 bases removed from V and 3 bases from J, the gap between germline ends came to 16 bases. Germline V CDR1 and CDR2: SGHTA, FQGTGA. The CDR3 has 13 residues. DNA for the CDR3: TGTGCCACCTCCCGGACAGAAGTCTACGAGCAGTACTTC. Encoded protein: CATSRTEVYEQYF.